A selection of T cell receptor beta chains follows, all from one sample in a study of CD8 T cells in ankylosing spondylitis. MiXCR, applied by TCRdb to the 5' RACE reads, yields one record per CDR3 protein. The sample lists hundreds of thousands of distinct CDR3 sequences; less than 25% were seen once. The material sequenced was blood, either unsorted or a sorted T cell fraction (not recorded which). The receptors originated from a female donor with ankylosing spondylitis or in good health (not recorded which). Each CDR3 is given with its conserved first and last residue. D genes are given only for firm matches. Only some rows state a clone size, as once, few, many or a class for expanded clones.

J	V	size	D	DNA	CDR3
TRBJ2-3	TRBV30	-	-	TGTGCCGGACTCCGTGGAGATACGCAGTATTTT	CAGLRGDTQYF
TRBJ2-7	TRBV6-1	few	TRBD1	TGTGCCAGCAGCCGCCGGGACAGGGGCGAGCAGTACTTC	CASSRRDRGEQYF
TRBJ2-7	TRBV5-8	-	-	TGTGCCAGCAGCCCTGGTCACTCCTGCGAGCAGTACTTC	CASSPGHSCEQYF
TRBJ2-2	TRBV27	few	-	TGTGCCAGCAGCCTGTCGAGGACCGGGGAGCTGTTTTTT	CASSLSRTGELFF
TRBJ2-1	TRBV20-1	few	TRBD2	TGCAGTGCTCGACGACCTACTAGCGGGAGGGCACATGAGCAGTTCTTC	CSARRPTSGRAHEQFF
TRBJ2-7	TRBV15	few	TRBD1	TGTGCCACCAGAGCCTACGGGACAGGGAATTACGAGCAGTACTTC	CATRAYGTGNYEQYF
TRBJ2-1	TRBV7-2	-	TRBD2	TGTGCCAGCAGCCCACTCGGGACTAGCGAGAATGAGCAGTTCTTC	CASSPLGTSENEQFF
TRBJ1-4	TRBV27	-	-	TGTGCCAGCAGTCCACGCTTAACTGGCTTACTCGAAAAACTGTTTTTT	CASSPRLTGLLEKLFF
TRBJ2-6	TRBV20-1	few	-	TGCAGTGCTCCATGGGGCAGTCAGAGGGGGGCCAACGTCCTGACTTTC	CSAPWGSQRGANVLTF
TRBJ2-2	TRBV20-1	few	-	TGCAGTGCTACAGGGGTATCGAACACCGGGGAGCTGTTTTTT	CSATGVSNTGELFF
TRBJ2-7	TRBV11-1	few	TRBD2	TGTGCCAGCAGCTTTAGAGCGGGGTTAGCCTACGAGCAGTACTTC	CASSFRAGLAYEQYF
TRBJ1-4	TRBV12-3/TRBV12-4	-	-	TGTGCCAGCAGTTTAGGGCCAATCCCCGAAAAACTGTTTTTT	CASSLGPIPEKLFF
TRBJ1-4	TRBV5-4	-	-	TGTGCCAGCAGCTTGTACGCAGGGACTAATGAAAAACTGTTTTTT	CASSLYAGTNEKLFF
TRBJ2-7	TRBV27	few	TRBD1	TGTGCCAGCAGTCAGGGACAGTCTCTCTACGAGCAGTACTTC	CASSQGQSLYEQYF
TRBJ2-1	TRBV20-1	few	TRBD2	TGCAGTGCTGCACTCCCTAGCGGGAGGGACAATGAGCAGTTCTTC	CSAALPSGRDNEQFF
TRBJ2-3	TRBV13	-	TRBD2	TGTGCCAGCAGCTTCCGGACTAGCGGCCCAGATACGCAGTATTTT	CASSFRTSGPDTQYF
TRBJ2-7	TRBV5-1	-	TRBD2	TGCGCCAGCAGCCCTACGACTAGCGGGATATCTCGGTACGAGCAGTACTTC	CASSPTTSGISRYEQYF
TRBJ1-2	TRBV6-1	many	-	TGTGCCAGCAGTGAAAGGGCAGTCTTC	CASSERAVF
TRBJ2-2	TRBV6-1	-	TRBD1	TGTGCCAGCAGTCCTAGACAGGGGATGACCGGGGAGCTGTTTTTT	CASSPRQGMTGELFF